These 3 T cell receptor beta chains were all obtained from the same sample, sequenced in a study of post-analysis software for immune sequencing data. Carried by the TCR beta cDNA libraries were unique molecular identifiers. MiXCR, applied by TCRdb to the PCR reads, yields one record per CDR3 protein. The data hold a few hundred thousand distinct CDR3 sequences, with 30% to 45% observed a single time. These TCRs are of unknown antigen specificity. Study-level points and caveats: A few TRBV segments, TRBV5-6, TRBV5-1 and TRBV20-1 among them, were found more frequent in patients than controls.

The sample consisted of blood. The receptor source for this set is a girl under 18 with multiple sclerosis.

This clonotype came up a few times. This may arise from a read error, as a much more abundant clone is one base away. This chain uses TRBV13 with TRBJ2-6; D possibly matches TRBD1 or TRBD2 (5 bases each). Germline CDR1 reads PRHDT; CDR2 reads FYEKMQ (reference sequence). This CDR3 is built from 15 residues. Trimming cost V 3 bases and J 1 base, with 7 bases left between them. CDR3 in DNA: TGTGCCAGCAGCTTCGGGGCTTCTGGGGCCAACGTCCTGACTTTC. This sequence encodes CASSFGASGANVLTF.

This clonotype was counted many times. This rearrangement joins TRBV5-1 to TRBJ2-5, with 12 bases aligning to TRBD2. Trimming cost V 0 bases and J 3 bases; bases outside gene matches: 3. The CDR3 has 16 residues. Germline-derived CDR1 and CDR2 are SGHRS and YFSETQ. CDR3 sequence (DNA): TGCGCCAGCAGCTTGGGGCCTAGCGGGGGGGAAGAGACCCAGTACTTC. It yields the protein CASSLGPSGGEETQYF.

The J gene is TRBJ2-3, the V gene TRBV5-6; no clear D gene. Germline CDR1 SGHDT, CDR2 YYEEEE. This CDR3 is built from 15 residues. V lost 0 bases to trimming and J lost 0 bases, with 8 bases between them. CDR3: CASSLAQLSTDTQYF. The CDR3 DNA reads TGTGCCAGCAGCTTGGCGCAGCTTAGCACAGATACGCAGTATTTT. The full variable domain, in which reference TRBV5-6 and TRBJ2-3 provide the parts outside the CDR3, is DAGVTQSPTHLIKTRGQQVTLRCSPKSGHDTVSWYQQALGQGPQFIFQYYEEEERQRGNFPDRFSGHQFPNYSSELNVNALLLGDSALYLCASSLAQLSTDTQYFGPGTRLTVL.